One sample yielded the 14 T cell receptor beta chains listed below, sequenced in a study of blood T cell repertoires in COVID-19. Assay: immunoSEQ multiplex PCR; the TCRdb copy retains only in-frame clones and omits some. In the table there are tens of thousands of clones, over 75% of which are singletons. The sequencing sample was made of peripheral blood. These receptors came from a man older than 75 with acute or convalescent COVID-19.

The chain employs TRBV12-5 and TRBJ2-5; 8 bases are a match to TRBD2. With V trimmed by 2 bases and J by 5 bases, 10 bases remained unmatched. Germline lookup yields CDR1 LGHNT and CDR2 FRNRAP. The CDR3 totals 16 residues. The CDR3 is CASGLPRDGGAETQYF. In DNA form, the CDR3 reads TGTGCTAGTGGTTTGCCACGGGACGGGGGGGCGGAGACCCAGTACTTC.

The chain recombines TRBV5-1 with TRBJ2-3; perhaps TRBD1 as D (5 bases). The germline V gene encodes CDR1 SGHRS and CDR2 YFSETQ. The CDR3 has 15 residues. Between the trimmed V and J ends, which lost 5 bases and 4 bases, there was a span of 17 bases. The CDR3 nucleotides are TGCGCCAGCAGGCAATCAGGGTTGGGGTCAGATACGCAGTATTTT. Its protein product is CASRQSGLGSDTQYF.

As concerns this clone: Other DNA sequences in the sample encode the same CDR3. The chain is built from TRBV5-1 and TRBJ2-1; 11 positions match TRBD2. Germline trimming cut 1 base from V and 7 bases from J; bases unmatched to any gene: 4. Germline CDR1 reads SGHRS; CDR2 reads YFSETQ. The CDR3 covers 15 residues. In DNA form, the CDR3 reads TGCGCCAGCAGCTTGACTAGCGGGGGAGGGAATGAGCAGTTCTTC. Protein product: CASSLTSGGGNEQFF.

Only a few counts were recorded for this clone. In DNA, the CDR3 is TGTGCCAGCAGTGAGAGAGAGACCCAGTACTTC. This translates into CASSERETQYF. This chain joins TRBV6-1 and TRBJ2-5, with D unresolved. This CDR3 contains 11 residues. Per the germline V gene, CDR1 is MNHNS and CDR2 is SASEGT. V gave up 3 bases and J gave up 4 bases, with 3 bases separating them.

The chain carries TRBV24-1 and TRBJ2-5, with 7 bases fitting TRBD2. V gave up 2 bases and J gave up 4 bases; unmatched junction bases: 0. The germline CDR1 and CDR2 sequences are KGHDR and SFDVKD. The length of the CDR3 is 13 residues. CDR3 region: CATSDSGGETQYF. The CDR3 region has the DNA TGTGCCACCAGTGATTCGGGGGGAGAGACCCAGTACTTC.

V gene TRBV21-1 combines with J gene TRBJ1-4; the listed D gene, TRBD1, was not tested against the DNA. TRBV21-1 is noted as a pseudogene. This CDR3 region has 17 residues. The CDR3 nucleotides read TGTGCCAGCACCCGTGCAGGGGGCGCCTCGGCTAATGAAAAACTGTTTTTT. Translation: CASTRAGGASANEKLFF.

The chain recombines TRBV27 with TRBJ2-7; the D gene is possibly TRBD1 (6 bases). The length of the CDR3 is 16 residues. With 2 bases removed from V and 2 bases from J, the gap between germline ends came to 16 bases. Germline loops: CDR1 MNHEY, CDR2 SMNVEV (reference sequence). The CDR3 nucleotides read TGTGCCAGCAGTTTAAGGGAACAGGGAAGGCCCTACGAGCAGTACTTC. The encoded protein is CASSLREQGRPYEQYF.

This chain links TRBV29-1 with TRBJ2-7; 11 nucleotides line up with TRBD1. There are 13 residues in the CDR3. With V trimmed by 5 bases and J by 4 bases, 4 bases remained unmatched. CDR1 SQVTM and CDR2 ANQGSEA come from the germline V gene. DNA for the CDR3: TGCAGCGTTCAGGGGACAGGGGGGTACGAGCAGTACTTC. Its translation: CSVQGTGGYEQYF.

J is TRBJ2-1 and V is TRBV19, with TRBD2 identical over 7 bases. The CDR3 is 13 residues long. With 5 bases clipped from V and 8 bases from J, the junction kept 6 bases outside the gene matches. Germline values: CDR1 LNHDA, CDR2 SQIVND (reference sequence). DNA of the CDR3: TGTGCCAGTAGTTTCGGGAGGTTCGATGAGCAGTTCTTC. This codes for CASSFGRFDEQFF.

V gene TRBV19 combines with J gene TRBJ1-1; the D gene is possibly TRBD1 (5 bases). The V gene's germline CDR1 is LNHDA and CDR2 SQIVND (reference sequence). There are 14 residues in the CDR3. Trimming shortened V by 6 bases and J by 7 bases, and 18 bases separated the two germline ends. This chain's CDR3 is CASSPAQGFVEAFF. The CDR3 DNA reads TGTGCCAGTAGCCCGGCTCAGGGTTTCGTTGAAGCTTTCTTT.

This clone was detected a few times. This chain links TRBV7-2 with TRBJ1-3, with D unclear. Per the germline V gene, CDR1 is SGHTA and CDR2 is FQGNSA. This CDR3 spans 15 amino acids. V lost 1 base, J lost 2 bases, and 9 bases lay in between. The DNA of the CDR3 is TGTGCCAGCAGCTTAGTCCGGGGTCCTGGAAACACCATATATTTT. Protein sequence: CASSLVRGPGNTIYF.

The chain links TRBV7-8 to TRBJ1-1; D remains ambiguous. Germline lookup yields CDR1 SGHVS and CDR2 FQNEAQ. The germline V and J ends were trimmed by 6 bases and 0 bases, with 8 bases remaining between them. The CDR3 has 13 residues. In nucleotides, the CDR3 is TGTGCCAGCAGTCCACAAATGAACACTGAAGCTTTCTTT. Its translation is CASSPQMNTEAFF.

This chain links TRBV5-1 with TRBJ1-2; 7 positions agree with TRBD1. The CDR3 has 15 residues. From germline, CDR1 is SGHRS and CDR2 YFSETQ. V lost 4 bases and J lost 4; bases outside the gene matches: 10. The CDR3 here is CASSQGQLRGYGYTF. Here the CDR3 DNA reads TGCGCCAGCAGCCAGGGACAGCTTAGGGGCTATGGCTACACCTTC.

J is TRBJ1-2 and V is TRBV19; D remains ambiguous. Trimming cost V 4 bases and J 3 bases, with 15 bases left between them. The CDR3 contains 15 residues. Germline V lookup: CDR1 LNHDA, CDR2 SQIVND (reference sequence). The CDR3 protein is CASSTRSLGDYGYTF. In DNA form, the CDR3 reads TGTGCCAGTAGTACCCGTTCCCTAGGAGACTATGGCTACACCTTC.